What follows is one T cell receptor beta chain and its context. Its antigen has not been determined. The record has no base qualities; no much larger clone is one base away. One collaborating source in Seattle enrolled patients during active infection and followed them longitudinally through the course of disease. The collaborating institutions used their own protocols to collect whole blood in K2EDTA tubes. Collaborator samples were shipped for TCRbeta analysis as frozen whole blood, isolated PBMCs, or DNA extracted from either sample type. This record comes from a study of blood T cell repertoires in COVID-19 (dated by TCRdb to about 2020). For the study in its entirety: The collaborator samples originated in the United States, Italy and Spain and spanned the acute and convalescent phases of COVID-19. The samples were drawn from the first 160 participants of the ongoing ImmuneRACE study and from over a thousand subjects provided by 6 global collaborators. Sample metadata almost always included a de-identified subject ID, COVID-19 status, age in years and sex. Where HLA class I and class II types were available, the types were taken from metadata supplied by the sample provider, not from assay-based typing. The material from the prospective study consisted of cDNA or gDNA derived from T cells, B-cell-depleted T cells, or PBMCs. The repertoires were released in a freely available public database meant as a resource for research on the immune response to SARS-CoV-2. Deeply sampled blood TCRbeta repertoires from subjects exposed to, actively infected with, or recovered from COVID-19 were included in the dataset.

The immunoSEQ Assay, a bias-controlled multiplex PCR, was used to amplify TCRbeta CDR3 regions from genomic DNA. Processing in the source paper ran as follows. Nucleated cell counts per sample were estimated from amplification of reference gene primers within the assay. To quantify the absolute abundance of each unique TCRbeta CDR3 rearrangement, sequence reads were collapsed and filtered. For each sample, productive Simpson clonality was calculated as the square root of Simpson's diversity index over productive rearrangements. TCRdb retrieved this table from immuneACCESS and kept in-frame rearrangements only. Not all clones are present; in checked studies, unresolved V genes account for under half, and no reason is known for the remainder. V and J calls and clone size are given by that table; D and trimming were obtained from the DNA. The sample records 150,000 or so clones, over 75% of which are singletons. Together, the top ten hold about an eighth of the sample.

The research as a whole found: The amount of clinical and demographic metadata varied by source and participant and was provided uncurated.

The receptor was isolated from a man aged 18-30 years with COVID-19, enrolled during active disease. Input material: peripheral blood.

The nucleotide sequence is given as TGCGCCAGCAGCCACGGTAGGGGGAATCAGCCCCAGCATTTT. Translated, it reads CASSHGRGNQPQHF. Recombination connected TRBV4-3 to TRBJ1-5; the D gene is perhaps TRBD1, from 6 matching bases. Cut back by 3 bases and 4 bases, the V and J ends lie 10 bases apart. From cysteine to phenylalanine, the CDR3 is 14 amino acids long. Here the CDR3 DNA is all that survives: 42 bases in frame from base 1. In the germline V gene, CDR1 corresponds to LGHNA and CDR2 to YSLEER.